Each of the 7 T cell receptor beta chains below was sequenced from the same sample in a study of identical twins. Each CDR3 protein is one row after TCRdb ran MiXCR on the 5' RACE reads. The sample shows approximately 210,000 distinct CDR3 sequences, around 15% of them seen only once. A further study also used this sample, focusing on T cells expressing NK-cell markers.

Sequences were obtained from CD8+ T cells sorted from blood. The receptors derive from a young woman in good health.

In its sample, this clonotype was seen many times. In DNA, the CDR3 is TGTGCCAGCAGTTTAATAGTGACAGATACGCAGTATTTT. Its translation is CASSLIVTDTQYF. The chain has TRBV7-9 and TRBJ2-3; D uncertain. The CDR3 length is 13 residues. Germline V gives CDR1 SEHNR, CDR2 FQNEAQ (reference sequence). The V end lost 6 bases, the J end lost 3 bases, and 10 bases lay between the germline ends.

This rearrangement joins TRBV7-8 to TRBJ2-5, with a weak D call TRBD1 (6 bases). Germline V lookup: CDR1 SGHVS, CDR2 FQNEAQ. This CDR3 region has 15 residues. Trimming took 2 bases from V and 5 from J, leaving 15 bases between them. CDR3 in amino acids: CASSLFQGQGETQYF. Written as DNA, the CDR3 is TGTGCCAGCAGCTTATTCCAGGGTCAGGGGGAGACCCAGTACTTC.

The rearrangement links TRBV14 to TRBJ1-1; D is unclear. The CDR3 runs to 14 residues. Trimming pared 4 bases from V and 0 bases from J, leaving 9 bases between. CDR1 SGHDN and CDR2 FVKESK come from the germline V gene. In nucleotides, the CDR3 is TGTGCCAGCAGCCCCTGGGCCCTGAACACTGAAGCTTTCTTT. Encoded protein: CASSPWALNTEAFF.

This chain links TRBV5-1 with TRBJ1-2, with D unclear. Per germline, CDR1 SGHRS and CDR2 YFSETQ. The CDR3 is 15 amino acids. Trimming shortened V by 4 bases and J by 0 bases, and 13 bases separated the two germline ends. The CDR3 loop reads CASSPRAGTNYGYTF. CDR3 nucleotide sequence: TGCGCCAGCAGCCCGAGGGCAGGAACTAACTATGGCTACACCTTC.

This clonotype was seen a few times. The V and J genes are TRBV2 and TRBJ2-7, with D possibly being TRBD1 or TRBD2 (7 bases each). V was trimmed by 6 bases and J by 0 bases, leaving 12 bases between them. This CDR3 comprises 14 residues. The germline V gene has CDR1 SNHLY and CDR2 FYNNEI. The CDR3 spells CASSDREGSYEQYF. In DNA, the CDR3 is TGTGCCAGCAGCGACAGGGAGGGCTCCTACGAGCAGTACTTC.

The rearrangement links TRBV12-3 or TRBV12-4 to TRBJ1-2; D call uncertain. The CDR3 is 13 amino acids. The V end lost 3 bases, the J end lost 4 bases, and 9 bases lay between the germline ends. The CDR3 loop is CASSLVGFYGYTF. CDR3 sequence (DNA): TGTGCCAGCAGTTTGGTAGGATTCTATGGCTACACCTTC.

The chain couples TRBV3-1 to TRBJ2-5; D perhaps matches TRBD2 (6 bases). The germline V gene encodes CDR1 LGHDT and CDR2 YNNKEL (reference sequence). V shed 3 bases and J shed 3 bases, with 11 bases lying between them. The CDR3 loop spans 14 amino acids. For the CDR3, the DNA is TGTGCCAGCAGCCATACGGCGGGGAAAGAGACCCAGTACTTC. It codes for CASSHTAGKETQYF.